This TCR beta chain appears in the sequencing data of a study of T cells in Graves' hyperthyroidism and ophthalmopathy. Ophthalmopathy patients had moderate-to-severe active disease, CAS ≥3, NOSPECS ≥4, and disease duration under 3 months. Orbital computed tomography and thyroid ultrasound, together with serum TRAb and thyroxine and clinical symptoms, were used for diagnoses. Whole-study findings and limits: In the blood, most expanded thyroid clonotypes above 0.001 appeared as well.

CDR1 and CDR2 from the germline V gene are SGHTS and YDEGEE. CDR3 size: 14 residues. V lost 2 bases and J 4 bases, leaving 10 bases between the germline ends. This clonotype has a handful of counts. The target antigen is unknown. Using RNA transcripts as the source, TCR beta CDR3 regions were amplified. The primer set for the first-round RT-PCR of the TCR CDR3 was HTBI. TCRdb reprocessed the multiplex PCR reads via MiXCR and lists one record per CDR3 protein. This table has under 350,000 distinct CDR3 sequences, roughly 13% appearing once. Sequenced input: blood. The source of this sequence is a woman aged 40 to 55 with Graves' ophthalmopathy. The chain is built from TRBV5-8 and TRBJ1-5, with D possibly TRBD1 on 5 matching bases. The DNA for the CDR3 is TGTGCCAGCAGCTTCGGACATAGAAATCAGCCCCAGCATTTT. Translating gives CASSFGHRNQPQHF. Full variable domain (rest looked up from reference TRBV5-8 and TRBJ1-5): EAGVTQSPTHLIKTRGQQATLRCSPISGHTSVYWYQQALGLGLQFLLWYDEGEERNRGNFPPRFSGRQFPNYSSELNVNALELEDSALYLCASSFGHRNQPQHFGDGTRLSIL.